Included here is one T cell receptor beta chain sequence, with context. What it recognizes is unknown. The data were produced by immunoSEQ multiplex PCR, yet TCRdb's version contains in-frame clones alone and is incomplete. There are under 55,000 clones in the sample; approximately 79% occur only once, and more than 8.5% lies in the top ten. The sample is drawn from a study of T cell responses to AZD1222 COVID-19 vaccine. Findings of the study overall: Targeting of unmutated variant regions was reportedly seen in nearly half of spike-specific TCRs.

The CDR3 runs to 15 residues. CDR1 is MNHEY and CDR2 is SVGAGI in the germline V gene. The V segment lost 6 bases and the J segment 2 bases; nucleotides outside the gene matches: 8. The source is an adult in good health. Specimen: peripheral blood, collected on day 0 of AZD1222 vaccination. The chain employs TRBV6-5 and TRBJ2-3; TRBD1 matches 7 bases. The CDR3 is CASRTWTGVTDTQYF. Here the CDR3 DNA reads TGTGCCAGCAGGACCTGGACAGGAGTCACAGATACGCAGTATTTT.